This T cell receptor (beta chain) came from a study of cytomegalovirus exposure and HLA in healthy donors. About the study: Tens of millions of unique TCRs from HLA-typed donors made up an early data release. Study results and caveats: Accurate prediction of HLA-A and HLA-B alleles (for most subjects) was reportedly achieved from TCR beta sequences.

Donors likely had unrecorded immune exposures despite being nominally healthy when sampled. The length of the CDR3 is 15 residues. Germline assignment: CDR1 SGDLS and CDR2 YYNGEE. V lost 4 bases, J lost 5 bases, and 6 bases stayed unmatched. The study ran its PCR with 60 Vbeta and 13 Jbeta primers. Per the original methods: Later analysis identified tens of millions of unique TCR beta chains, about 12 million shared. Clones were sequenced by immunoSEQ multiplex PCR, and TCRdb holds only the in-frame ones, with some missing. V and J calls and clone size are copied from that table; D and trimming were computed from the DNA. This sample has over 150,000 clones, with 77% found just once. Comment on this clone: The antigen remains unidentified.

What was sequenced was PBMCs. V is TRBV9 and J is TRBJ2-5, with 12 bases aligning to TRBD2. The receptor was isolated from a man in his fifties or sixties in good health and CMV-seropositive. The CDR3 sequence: CASSLGLAGMETQYF. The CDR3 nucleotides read TGTGCCAGCAGCCTCGGACTAGCGGGGATGGAGACCCAGTACTTC.